This TCR beta chain was sequenced for a study of blood T cell repertoires in COVID-19. Study-wide background: The United States, Italy and Spain supplied acute and convalescent COVID-19 samples. T cells, B-cell-depleted T cells, or PBMCs supplied cDNA or gDNA.

As concerns this clone: At the DNA level, this CDR3 is encoded by other sequences in the same sample as well.

Original processing notes: For nucleated cells, counts were estimated from reference gene primer amplification. The method was immunoSEQ multiplex PCR; TCRdb's version includes in-frame clones alone and lacks a portion of them. The DNA was the basis for D and trimming; V, J and clone size are from that table. The profile covers around 160,000 clones, with 80% to 90% appearing a single time and roughly 7.8% taken by the ten largest. The V end was cut by 6 bases, the J end by 3 bases, with 12 bases between. The CDR3 is made up of 13 amino acids. Germline CDR1 is MDHEN and CDR2 is SYDVKM. The receptor comes from a man aged 55-75 years with acute or convalescent COVID-19. The sequenced material came from peripheral blood. The V and J genes are TRBV28 and TRBJ2-7; D unresolved. The CDR3, as DNA: TGTGCCAGCAGGTTACCTCCGCGCTACGAGCAGTACTTC. Protein product: CASRLPPRYEQYF.